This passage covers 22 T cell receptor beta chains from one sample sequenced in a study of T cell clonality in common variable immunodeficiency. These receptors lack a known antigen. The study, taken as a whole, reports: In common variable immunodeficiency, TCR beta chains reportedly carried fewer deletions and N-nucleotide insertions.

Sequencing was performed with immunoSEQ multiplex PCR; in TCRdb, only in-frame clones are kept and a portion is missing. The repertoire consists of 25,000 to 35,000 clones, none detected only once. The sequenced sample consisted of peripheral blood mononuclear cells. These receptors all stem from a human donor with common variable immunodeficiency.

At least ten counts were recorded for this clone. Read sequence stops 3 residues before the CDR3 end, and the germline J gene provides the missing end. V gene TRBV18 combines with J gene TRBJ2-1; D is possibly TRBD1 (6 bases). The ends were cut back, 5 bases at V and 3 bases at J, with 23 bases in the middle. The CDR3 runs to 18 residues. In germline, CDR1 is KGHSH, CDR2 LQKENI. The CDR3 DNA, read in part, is TGTGCCAGCTCAACTCCGGGACAAGTAGCGAGTTTCTACAATGAG. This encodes CASSTPGQVASFYNE. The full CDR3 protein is CASSTPGQVASFYNEQFF.

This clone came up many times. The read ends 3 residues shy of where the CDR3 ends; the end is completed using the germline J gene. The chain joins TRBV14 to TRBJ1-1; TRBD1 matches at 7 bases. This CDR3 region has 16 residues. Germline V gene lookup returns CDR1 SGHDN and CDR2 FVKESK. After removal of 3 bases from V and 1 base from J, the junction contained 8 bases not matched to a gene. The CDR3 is CASSHRTGTANTEAFF. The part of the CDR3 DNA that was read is TGTGCCAGCAGCCACAGGACCGGGACAGCGAACACTGAA.

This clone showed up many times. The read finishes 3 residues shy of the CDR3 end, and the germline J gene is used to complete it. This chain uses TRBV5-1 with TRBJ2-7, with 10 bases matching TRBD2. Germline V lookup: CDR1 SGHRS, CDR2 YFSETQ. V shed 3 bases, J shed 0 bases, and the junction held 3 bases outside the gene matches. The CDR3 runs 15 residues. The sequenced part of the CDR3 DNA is TGCGCCAGCAGCTCCGGACTAGCGGTCTCCTACGAG. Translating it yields CASSSGLAVSYE. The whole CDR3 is CASSSGLAVSYEQYF.

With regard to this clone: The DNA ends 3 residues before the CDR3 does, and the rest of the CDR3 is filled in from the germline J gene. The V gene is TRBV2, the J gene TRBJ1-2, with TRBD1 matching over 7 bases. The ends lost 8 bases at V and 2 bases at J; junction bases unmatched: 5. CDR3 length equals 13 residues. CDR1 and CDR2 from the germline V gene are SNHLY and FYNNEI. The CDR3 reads CASCGQANYGYTF. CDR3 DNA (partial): TGTGCCAGCTGCGGACAGGCAAACTATGGC.

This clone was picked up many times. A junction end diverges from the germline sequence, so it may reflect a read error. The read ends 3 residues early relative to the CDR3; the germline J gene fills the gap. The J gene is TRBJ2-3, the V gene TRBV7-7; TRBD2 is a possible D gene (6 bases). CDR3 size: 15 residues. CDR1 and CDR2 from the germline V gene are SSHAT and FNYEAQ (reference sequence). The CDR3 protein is CASSPLRLVADTQYF. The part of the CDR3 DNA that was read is TGTGCTAGCAGCCCTCTAAGACTAGTAGCAGATACG.

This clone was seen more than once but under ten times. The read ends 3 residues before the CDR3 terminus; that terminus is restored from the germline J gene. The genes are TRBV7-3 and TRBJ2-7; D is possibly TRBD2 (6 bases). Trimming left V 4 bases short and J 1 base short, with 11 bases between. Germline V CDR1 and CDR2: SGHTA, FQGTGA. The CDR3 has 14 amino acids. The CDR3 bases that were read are TGTGCCAGCAGCTCCCATAGCGGATCCTACGAG. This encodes CASSSHSGSYE. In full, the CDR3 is CASSSHSGSYEQYF.

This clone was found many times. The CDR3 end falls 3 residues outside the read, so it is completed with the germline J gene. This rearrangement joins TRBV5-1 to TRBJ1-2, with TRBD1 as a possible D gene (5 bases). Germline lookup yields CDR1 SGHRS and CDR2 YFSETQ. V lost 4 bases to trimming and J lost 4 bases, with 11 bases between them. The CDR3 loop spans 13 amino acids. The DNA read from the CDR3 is TGCGCCAGCAGCCCACCGACAGCCTATGGC. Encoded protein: CASSPPTAYG. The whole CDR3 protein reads CASSPPTAYGYTF.

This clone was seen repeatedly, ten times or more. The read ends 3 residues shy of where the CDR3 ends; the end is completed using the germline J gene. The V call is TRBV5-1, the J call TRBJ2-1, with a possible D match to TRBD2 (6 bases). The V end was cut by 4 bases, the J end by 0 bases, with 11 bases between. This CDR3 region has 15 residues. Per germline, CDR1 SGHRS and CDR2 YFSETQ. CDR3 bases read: TGCGCCAGCAGCGACGGGACTTCCTCCTACAATGAG. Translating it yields CASSDGTSSYNE. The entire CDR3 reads CASSDGTSSYNEQFF.

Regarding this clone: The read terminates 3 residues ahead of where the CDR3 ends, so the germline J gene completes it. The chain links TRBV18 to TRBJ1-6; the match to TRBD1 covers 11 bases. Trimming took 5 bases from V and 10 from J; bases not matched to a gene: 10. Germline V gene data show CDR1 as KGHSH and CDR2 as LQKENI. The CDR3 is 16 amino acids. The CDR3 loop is CASSVSGTGGGSPLHF. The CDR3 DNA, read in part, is TGTGCCAGCTCAGTCTCCGGGACAGGGGGAGGATCACCC.

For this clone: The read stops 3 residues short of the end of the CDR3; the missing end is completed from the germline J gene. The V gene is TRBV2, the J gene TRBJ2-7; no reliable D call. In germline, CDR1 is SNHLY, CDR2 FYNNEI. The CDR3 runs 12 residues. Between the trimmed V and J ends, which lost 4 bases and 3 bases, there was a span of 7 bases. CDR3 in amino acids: CASSGSNYEQYF. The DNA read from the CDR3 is TGTGCCAGCAGTGGGTCTAACTACGAG.

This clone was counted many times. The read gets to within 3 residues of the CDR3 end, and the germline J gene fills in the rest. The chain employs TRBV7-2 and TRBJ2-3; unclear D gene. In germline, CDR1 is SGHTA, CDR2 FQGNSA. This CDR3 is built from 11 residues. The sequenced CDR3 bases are TGTGCCAGCAGCTTTATGTTCTCG. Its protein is CASSFMFS. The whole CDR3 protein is CASSFMFSQYF.

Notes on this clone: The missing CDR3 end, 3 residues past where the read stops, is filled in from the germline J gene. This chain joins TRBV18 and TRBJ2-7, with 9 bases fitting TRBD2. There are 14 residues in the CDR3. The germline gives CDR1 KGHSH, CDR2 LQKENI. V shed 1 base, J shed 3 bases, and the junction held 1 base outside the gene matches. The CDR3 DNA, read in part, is TGTGCCAGCTCACCACAAGCGGGGGGCTACGAG. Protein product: CASSPQAGGYE. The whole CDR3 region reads CASSPQAGGYEQYF.

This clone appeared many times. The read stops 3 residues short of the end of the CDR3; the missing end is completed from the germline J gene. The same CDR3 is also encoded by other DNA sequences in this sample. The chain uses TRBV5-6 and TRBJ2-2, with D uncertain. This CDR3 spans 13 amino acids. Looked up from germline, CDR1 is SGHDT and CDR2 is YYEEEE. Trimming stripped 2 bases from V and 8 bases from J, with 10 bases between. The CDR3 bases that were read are TGTGCCAGCAGCTTATCAGTGGCTGGGGAG. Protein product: CASSLSVAGE. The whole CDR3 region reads CASSLSVAGELFF.

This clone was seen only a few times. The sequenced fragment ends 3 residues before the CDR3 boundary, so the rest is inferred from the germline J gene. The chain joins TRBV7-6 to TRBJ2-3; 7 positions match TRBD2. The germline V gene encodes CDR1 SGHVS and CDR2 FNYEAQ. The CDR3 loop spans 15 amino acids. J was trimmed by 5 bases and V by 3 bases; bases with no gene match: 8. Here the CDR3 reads CASSLASGVGDTQYF. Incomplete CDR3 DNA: TGTGCCAGCAGCTTGGCTAGCGGAGTAGGAGATACG.

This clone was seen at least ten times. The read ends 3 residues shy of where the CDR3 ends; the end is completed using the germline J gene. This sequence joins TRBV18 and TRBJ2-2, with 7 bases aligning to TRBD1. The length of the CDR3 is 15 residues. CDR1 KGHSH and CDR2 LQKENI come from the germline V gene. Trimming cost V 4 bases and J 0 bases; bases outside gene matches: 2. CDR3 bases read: TGTGCCAGCTCACGCGGACAGGCGAACACCGGGGAG. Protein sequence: CASSRGQANTGE. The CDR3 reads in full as CASSRGQANTGELFF.

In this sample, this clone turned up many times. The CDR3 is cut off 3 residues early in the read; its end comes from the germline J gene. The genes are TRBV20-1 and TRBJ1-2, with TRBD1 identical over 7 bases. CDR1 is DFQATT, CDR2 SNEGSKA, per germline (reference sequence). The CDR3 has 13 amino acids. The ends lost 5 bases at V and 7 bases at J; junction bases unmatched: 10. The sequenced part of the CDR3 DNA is TGCAGTGCTTCGCCAGGGGGAGAAGGTGGC. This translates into CSASPGGEGG. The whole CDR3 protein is CSASPGGEGGYTF.

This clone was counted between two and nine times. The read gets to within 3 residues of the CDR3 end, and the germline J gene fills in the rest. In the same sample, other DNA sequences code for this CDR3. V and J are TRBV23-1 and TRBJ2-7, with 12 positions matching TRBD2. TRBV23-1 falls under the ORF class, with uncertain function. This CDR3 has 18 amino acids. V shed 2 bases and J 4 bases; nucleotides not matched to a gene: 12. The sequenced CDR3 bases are TGCGCCAGCAGTCAAAGAGAGCTAGCGGGAGGGCTGGCGTACGAG. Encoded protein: CASSQRELAGGLAYE. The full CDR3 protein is CASSQRELAGGLAYEQYF.

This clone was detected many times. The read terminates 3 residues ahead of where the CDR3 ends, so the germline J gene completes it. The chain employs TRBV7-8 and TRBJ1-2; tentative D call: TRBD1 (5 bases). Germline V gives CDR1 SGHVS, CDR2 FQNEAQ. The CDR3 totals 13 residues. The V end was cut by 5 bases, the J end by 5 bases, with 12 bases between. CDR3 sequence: CASSRGVLYGYTF. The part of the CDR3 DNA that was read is TGTGCCAGCAGCCGGGGGGTACTGTATGGC.

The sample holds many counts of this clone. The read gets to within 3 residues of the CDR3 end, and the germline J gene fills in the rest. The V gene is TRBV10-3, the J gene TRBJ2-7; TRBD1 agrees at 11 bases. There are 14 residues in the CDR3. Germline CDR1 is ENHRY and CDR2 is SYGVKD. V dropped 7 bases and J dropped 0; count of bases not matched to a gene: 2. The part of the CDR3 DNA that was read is TGTGCCATCACGGGGACAGGGGGCTCCTACGAG. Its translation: CAITGTGGSYE. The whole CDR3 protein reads CAITGTGGSYEQYF.

The CDR3 sequence: CASSLGAGGPYEQYF. The CDR3 bases that were read are TGCGCCAGCAGCTTGGGGGCGGGAGGGCCCTACGAG. J is TRBJ2-7 and V is TRBV5-1; 9 bases line up with TRBD2. The read ends 3 residues before the CDR3 terminus; that terminus is restored from the germline J gene. After removal of 0 bases from V and 2 bases from J, the junction contained 3 bases not matched to a gene. Germline V gene data show CDR1 as SGHRS and CDR2 as YFSETQ. This CDR3 is 15 amino acids long. Full variable domain (outside the CDR3, taken from reference TRBV5-1 and TRBJ2-7): KAGVTQTPRYLIKTRGQQVTLSCSPISGHRSVSWYQQTPGQGLQFLFEYFSETQRNKGNFPGRFSGRQFSNSRSEMNVSTLELGDSALYLCASSLGAGGPYEQYFGPGTRLTVT.

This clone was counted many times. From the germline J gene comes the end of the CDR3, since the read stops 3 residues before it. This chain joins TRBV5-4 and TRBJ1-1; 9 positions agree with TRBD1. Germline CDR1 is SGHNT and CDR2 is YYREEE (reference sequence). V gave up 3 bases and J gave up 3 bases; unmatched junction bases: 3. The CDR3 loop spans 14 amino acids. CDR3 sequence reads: CASSSDRGYTEAFF. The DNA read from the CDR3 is TGTGCCAGCAGCTCGGACAGGGGTTACACTGAA. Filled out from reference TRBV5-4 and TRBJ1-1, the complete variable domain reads ETGVTQSPTHLIKTRGQQVTLRCSSQSGHNTVSWYQQALGQGPQFIFQYYREEENGRGNFPPRFSGLQFPNYSSELNVNALELDDSALYLCASSSDRGYTEAFFGQGTRLTVV.

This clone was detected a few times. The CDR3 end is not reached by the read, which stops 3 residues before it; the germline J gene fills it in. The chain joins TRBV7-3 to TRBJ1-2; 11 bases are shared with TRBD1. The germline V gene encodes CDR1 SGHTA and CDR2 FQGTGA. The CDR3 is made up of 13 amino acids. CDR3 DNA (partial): TGTGCCGGATCTCCGGGACAGGGGGGGGGC. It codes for CAGSPGQGGG. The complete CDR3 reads CAGSPGQGGGYTF.